This T cell receptor (beta chain) originates from a study of low-dose radiotherapy and immunotherapy resistance in tumors. This clonotype showed up many times. The time point denotes: after trial treatment. Treatment in this sample: LDRT plus nivolumab, ipilimumab, low-dose cyclophosphamide and aspirin (RACIN trial). Eligible patients bore advanced solid tumors devoid of tumor-infiltrating lymphocytes. Covering alpha and beta chains, TRAV- and TRBV-specific primers were used for the first-strand cDNA. Over about 19 PCR cycles, TCRs were amplified from a constant-region primer and V-primer adapter. A single record per CDR3 protein comes from TCRdb applying MiXCR to the reads. The sample contains around 80,000 distinct CDR3 sequences, over 15% of which appear only once. CDR1 LGHDT and CDR2 YNNKEL come from the germline V gene (reference sequence). The length of the CDR3 is 13 residues. Trimming stripped 4 bases from V and 15 bases from J, with 16 bases between.

The chain recombines TRBV3-1 with TRBJ1-6, with D possibly matching TRBD1 (5 bases). The clonotype originates from a male donor with prostate cancer. Sequencing was performed on PBMCs, taken after low-dose radiotherapy plus immunotherapy. CDR3: CASSPSRDRSLHF. CDR3 sequence (DNA): TGTGCCAGCAGCCCATCTCGGGACCGTAGCCTCCACTTT.